Listed below are T cell receptor beta chains from one sample, sequenced in a study of patients and donors after allogeneic stem cell transplantation. MiXCR, applied by TCRdb to the RT-PCR reads, yields one record per CDR3 protein. This sample carries 920,000 or so distinct CDR3 sequences, over 15% of them seen once, and the ten largest clones take roughly 6%. Material for sequencing was blood, either unsorted or a sorted T cell fraction (not recorded which). These receptors all stem from a human donor who was either an allogeneic HSCT recipient or a stem cell or donor lymphocyte infusion donor (not recorded which). It is not recorded whose cells these are; they may come from a transplant donor. The CDR3 runs from the conserved cysteine through the conserved F or W. Fields, in order: J gene, D gene, V gene, CDR3 length, clone size, CDR3 protein, CDR3 DNA. D genes are given only for firm matches. Clone size is not always given. Where it is, it says once, few, many or a class for expanded clones.

J: TRBJ1-4
D: .
V: TRBV6-5
length: 13
size: many
CDR3: CASSYGGIEKLFF
DNA: TGTGCCAGCAGTTATGGAGGGATTGAAAAACTGTTTTTT

J: TRBJ2-5
D: .
V: TRBV5-1
length: 14
size: few
CDR3: CASSLQSAKETQYF
DNA: TGCGCCAGCAGCTTGCAGTCGGCCAAGGAGACCCAGTACTTC

J: TRBJ2-7
D: .
V: TRBV21-1
length: 17
size: few
CDR3: CASSKDQGQEISYEQYF
DNA: TGTGCCAGCAGCAAAGACCAGGGACAGGAGATATCCTACGAGCAGTACTTC

J: TRBJ1-1
D: .
V: TRBV6-2/TRBV6-3
length: 17
size: .
CDR3: CATQRGAKGSPNTEAFF
DNA: TGTGCCACCCAAAGGGGGGCCAAAGGGTCCCCGAACACTGAAGCTTTCTTT

J: TRBJ1-2
D: .
V: TRBV5-1
length: 12
size: few
CDR3: CASTDSEYGYTF
DNA: TGCGCCAGCACGGACAGCGAGTATGGCTACACCTTC

J: TRBJ2-5
D: TRBD2
V: TRBV27
length: 19
size: .
CDR3: CASSLSVRAGAPGQETQYF
DNA: TGTGCCAGCAGTTTATCTGTTAGAGCGGGAGCCCCGGGGCAAGAGACCCAGTACTTC

J: TRBJ2-3
D: .
V: TRBV7-3
length: 13
size: .
CDR3: CASSTSATDTQYF
DNA: TGTGCCAGCAGCACATCGGCCACAGATACGCAGTATTTT

J: TRBJ2-7
D: .
V: TRBV5-6
length: 12
size: few
CDR3: CASSLGLFEQYF
DNA: TGTGCCAGCAGCTTGGGGCTGTTCGAGCAGTACTTC

J: TRBJ1-2
D: .
V: TRBV5-5
length: 16
size: .
CDR3: CASSLERDSSYYGYTF
DNA: TGTGCCAGCAGCTTGGAAAGAGACAGCTCTTACTATGGCTACACCTTC

J: TRBJ1-4
D: .
V: TRBV9
length: 13
size: few
CDR3: CASSVGANEKLFF
DNA: TGTGCCAGCAGCGTGGGGGCTAATGAAAAACTGTTTTTT

J: TRBJ2-7
D: .
V: TRBV6-5
length: 12
size: few
CDR3: CASSYTQGNPYF
DNA: TGTGCCAGCAGTTACACTCAGGGTAATCCGTACTTC

J: TRBJ1-6
D: TRBD1
V: TRBV9
length: 16
size: .
CDR3: CASSGHDRAIISPLHF
DNA: TGTGCCAGCAGCGGACATGACAGGGCAATTATTTCACCCCTCCACTTT

J: TRBJ1-1
D: .
V: TRBV6-2/TRBV6-3
length: 17
size: few
CDR3: CASSYKLFRTSNTEAFF
DNA: TGTGCCAGCAGTTACAAATTATTTCGGACATCCAACACTGAAGCTTTCTTT

J: TRBJ1-1
D: .
V: TRBV6-1
length: 15
size: .
CDR3: CASTPGGFQNTEAFF
DNA: TGTGCCAGCACCCCTGGAGGTTTCCAGAACACTGAAGCTTTCTTT

J: TRBJ1-5
D: .
V: TRBV21-1
length: 14
size: .
CDR3: CASSKWGGAQPQHF
DNA: TGTGCCAGCAGCAAATGGGGAGGGGCTCAGCCCCAGCATTTT

J: TRBJ2-3
D: TRBD1
V: TRBV5-1
length: 17
size: few
CDR3: CASSLLRQGASTDTQYF
DNA: TGCGCCAGCAGCTTGCTGAGACAGGGGGCGAGTACAGATACGCAGTATTTT

J: TRBJ2-5
D: .
V: TRBV9
length: 15
size: few
CDR3: CASSVGTSPQETQYF
DNA: TGTGCCAGCAGCGTGGGTACCTCCCCTCAAGAGACCCAGTACTTC

J: TRBJ1-5
D: TRBD1
V: TRBV20-1
length: 15
size: few
CDR3: CSASGGWDRNQPQHF
DNA: TGCAGTGCTAGTGGGGGGTGGGACAGGAATCAGCCCCAGCATTTT

J: TRBJ2-5
D: .
V: TRBV5-1
length: 13
size: .
CDR3: CASGSVPEETQYF
DNA: TGCGCCAGCGGTTCAGTTCCCGAAGAGACCCAGTACTTC

J: TRBJ2-1
D: TRBD1
V: TRBV5-1
length: 13
size: .
CDR3: CASRTRQGVEQFF
DNA: TGCGCCAGCCGCACGCGGCAGGGGGTTGAGCAGTTCTTC

J: TRBJ2-7
D: .
V: TRBV6-5
length: 14
size: few
CDR3: CASSYSLSSYEQYF
DNA: TGTGCCAGCAGTTACTCGTTAAGCTCCTACGAGCAGTACTTC

J: TRBJ2-7
D: .
V: TRBV6-2/TRBV6-3
length: 15
size: .
CDR3: CASSYVRGATDEQYF
DNA: TGTGCCAGCAGTTACGTCCGGGGGGCTACGGACGAGCAGTACTTC

J: TRBJ1-3
D: TRBD1
V: TRBV12-3/TRBV12-4
length: 15
size: few
CDR3: CASSLGTVSGNTIYF
DNA: TGTGCCAGCAGCCTAGGGACAGTGTCTGGAAACACCATATATTTT

J: TRBJ2-7
D: TRBD2
V: TRBV11-2
length: 17
size: .
CDR3: CASSLFVWTSGTYEQYF
DNA: TGTGCCAGCAGCTTATTTGTATGGACTAGCGGGACCTACGAGCAGTACTTC

J: TRBJ1-2
D: .
V: TRBV12-3/TRBV12-4
length: 14
size: few
CDR3: CASSPLLRLGGYTF
DNA: TGTGCCAGCAGTCCGTTATTAAGGTTGGGAGGCTACACCTTC

J: TRBJ2-2
D: .
V: TRBV21-1
length: 13
size: .
CDR3: CASTSTDTGELFF
DNA: TGTGCCAGCACCTCGACAGACACCGGGGAGCTGTTTTTT

J: TRBJ2-7
D: TRBD2
V: TRBV7-2
length: 15
size: .
CDR3: CASSDFGGGAYDQYF
DNA: TGTGCCAGCAGCGACTTCGGCGGGGGGGCCTACGATCAGTACTTC

J: TRBJ2-3
D: TRBD2
V: TRBV5-6
length: 14
size: .
CDR3: CASSWGGPPDTQYF
DNA: TGTGCCAGCAGCTGGGGGGGTCCCCCAGATACGCAGTATTTT

J: TRBJ2-7
D: .
V: TRBV5-1
length: 13
size: many
CDR3: CASRMTLSYEQYF
DNA: TGCGCCAGCCGCATGACACTTTCCTACGAGCAGTACTTC

J: TRBJ1-2
D: .
V: TRBV25-1
length: 11
size: many
CDR3: CASSEDYGYTF
DNA: TGTGCCAGCAGTGAAGATTATGGCTACACCTTC

J: TRBJ1-5
D: .
V: TRBV24-1
length: 14
size: .
CDR3: CATSALDNNQPQHF
DNA: TGTGCCACCAGTGCCCTGGACAACAATCAGCCCCAGCATTTT

J: TRBJ2-1
D: .
V: TRBV28
length: 15
size: .
CDR3: CASTTLRAPHNEQFF
DNA: TGTGCCAGCACCACCCTTAGGGCCCCTCACAATGAGCAGTTCTTC

J: TRBJ2-1
D: TRBD2
V: TRBV7-6
length: 14
size: .
CDR3: CATSLGGSYNEQFF
DNA: TGTGCCACCTCTCTAGGCGGGAGCTACAATGAGCAGTTCTTC

J: TRBJ1-5
D: TRBD1
V: TRBV4-2
length: 16
size: few
CDR3: CASSDKTGGYNQPQHF
DNA: TGTGCCAGCAGTGATAAGACAGGGGGCTACAATCAGCCCCAGCATTTT

J: TRBJ2-1
D: TRBD2
V: TRBV6-1
length: 15
size: .
CDR3: CASCQVAGGGGEQFF
DNA: TGTGCCAGCTGCCAGGTAGCGGGAGGCGGGGGTGAGCAGTTCTTC

J: TRBJ2-7
D: TRBD2
V: TRBV4-2
length: 15
size: .
CDR3: CASSQLAGGAKEQYF
DNA: TGTGCCAGCAGCCAGCTAGCGGGGGGGGCGAAAGAGCAGTACTTC

J: TRBJ1-1
D: .
V: TRBV7-2
length: 15
size: .
CDR3: CASSPPGTRNTEAFF
DNA: TGTGCCAGCAGCCCACCCGGGACACGGAACACTGAAGCTTTCTTT

J: TRBJ2-7
D: TRBD2
V: TRBV5-1
length: 17
size: .
CDR3: CASSLPRLAGELYEQYF
DNA: TGCGCCAGCAGCTTGCCCAGGCTAGCGGGAGAACTCTACGAGCAGTACTTC

J: TRBJ2-7
D: TRBD2
V: TRBV4-2
length: 15
size: .
CDR3: CASSQDPSGSNEQYF
DNA: TGTGCCAGCAGCCAAGACCCTAGCGGGAGTAACGAGCAGTACTTC

J: TRBJ2-1
D: .
V: TRBV9
length: 16
size: few
CDR3: CASSVSPGEGQNEQFF
DNA: TGTGCCAGCAGCGTAAGCCCAGGGGAAGGGCAAAATGAGCAGTTCTTC

J: TRBJ2-7
D: .
V: TRBV12-3/TRBV12-4
length: 13
size: few
CDR3: CASSLRGNGEQYF
DNA: TGTGCCAGCAGTTTGAGGGGGAATGGAGAGCAGTACTTC

J: TRBJ1-1
D: .
V: TRBV5-1
length: 15
size: .
CDR3: CASSPRWGSGTEAFF
DNA: TGCGCCAGCAGCCCCCGATGGGGGAGTGGAACTGAAGCTTTCTTT

J: TRBJ2-6
D: TRBD2
V: TRBV12-3/TRBV12-4
length: 17
size: few
CDR3: CASSLLAGEGGANVLTF
DNA: TGTGCCAGCAGTTTGCTAGCGGGAGAAGGTGGGGCCAACGTCCTGACTTTC

J: TRBJ2-1
D: .
V: TRBV20-1
length: 14
size: few
CDR3: CSASSGSSYNEQFF
DNA: TGCAGTGCTAGCTCGGGGAGTTCCTACAATGAGCAGTTCTTC

J: TRBJ1-5
D: TRBD1
V: TRBV4-2
length: 14
size: .
CDR3: CASSPDRVDQPQHF
DNA: TGTGCCAGCAGCCCTGACAGGGTAGATCAGCCCCAGCATTTT

J: TRBJ1-6
D: .
V: TRBV10-3
length: 14
size: few
CDR3: CAINKGGYNSPLHF
DNA: TGTGCCATCAATAAAGGGGGTTATAATTCACCCCTCCACTTT

J: TRBJ1-1
D: TRBD1
V: TRBV20-1
length: 14
size: .
CDR3: CSAAPQYRGTEAFF
DNA: TGCAGTGCCGCCCCCCAGTACAGGGGCACTGAAGCTTTCTTT